This T cell receptor (beta chain) is drawn from a study of molecular identifiers for immune sequencing clone quantification. The V end lost 8 bases, the J end lost 10 bases, and 15 bases lay between the germline ends. Germline CDR1 and CDR2: SGHTA and FQGNSA. CDR3 size: 12 residues. This clonotype has a count of ten or more. In TCRdb, the PCR reads were re-called with MiXCR into one record per CDR3 protein. This table has roughly 630,000 distinct CDR3 sequences, about 25% appearing once. Source material: naive CD8+ T cells from blood, with Jurkat cell RNA spiked in. Sample subset: FACS-sorted CD8+CD4-CCR7+CD45RA+ naive T cells. This sequence originates from a human donor in good health. Some libraries in this study had Jurkat cell RNA spiked in. This chain connects TRBV7-2 to TRBJ2-1; possible D gene TRBD2, 7 bases. The CDR3 sequence is CASVEGGREQFF. The CDR3 DNA reads TGTGCCAGCGTTGAGGGGGGGAGGGAGCAGTTCTTC.